The clone carrying this TCR beta chain has just one count. The data originate from a study of blood T cell repertoires in COVID-19. As for the study in general: Sites in the United States, Italy and Spain provided acute and convalescent COVID-19 samples.

Produced via immunoSEQ multiplex PCR; TCRdb's table is partial and in-frame only. The sample records 65,000 to 70,000 clones, about 81% being singletons. The CDR3 consists of 16 residues. V gave up 2 bases and J gave up 4 bases; unmatched junction bases: 6. Germline CDR1 and CDR2: MNHEY and SVGAGI. The chain carries TRBV6-5 and TRBJ2-1, with 9 bases identical to TRBD2. This clonotype originated in a human donor in a cohort sampled during active COVID-19. Material for sequencing was peripheral blood. CDR3 bases: TGTGCCAGCAGTTACGGGGCGGGAGGGCCTTACAATGAGCAGTTCTTC. Its protein is CASSYGAGGPYNEQFF.